The clone carrying this T cell receptor (beta chain) showed up just a few times. These data come from a study of stem cell transplantation in POMP-related autoinflammatory disease. The CDR3 is 10 amino acids. Germline CDR1 SNHLY, CDR2 FYNNEI. Trimming stripped 9 bases from V and 2 bases from J, with 5 bases between. This table comes from immunoSEQ multiplex PCR, and its TCRdb copy is limited to in-frame clones, with some not included. The table records 25,000 to 30,000 clones, around four fifths of them present only once. The clonotype comes from a human donor with POMP-related autoinflammation and immune dysregulation (PRAID). This chain connects TRBV2 to TRBJ2-7; D remains unclear. The sample here was CD4+ T cells from PBMCs, taken before stem cell transplantation. The CDR3 nucleotides read TGTGCCAGGGCTCCCTACGAGCAGTACTTC. This translates into CARAPYEQYF.